The T cell receptor (beta chain) under discussion was sequenced for a study of T-cell reconstitution after alpha-beta-depleted transplantation in children (dated by TCRdb to the mid-2010s). The study in broad terms: Using TCR repertoire profiling, the study quantitatively followed how T-cell immune reconstitution unfolded in children after TCRalphabeta/CD19-depleted allogeneic hematopoietic cell transplantation.

This clonotype appeared many times. There is no known antigen for this receptor. One base away there is no much larger clone; base qualities are not given. The protocol used for the library was PCR. The instrument given in TCRdb is Illumina HiSeq 2500. To normalize quantification of the TCRbeta repertoire, the TCR libraries were built with molecular barcoding that relied on unique molecular identifiers. TCRdb reworked the public reads: Q25 trimming with fastp, MiXCR clone assembly, productive beta chains retained. Every distinct CDR3 protein forms one entry, paired with its most common genes and DNA. The sample table records some 240,000 distinct CDR3 sequences; more than 10% of these occur just once. Clones ranked in the top ten supply roughly 2.8% of the sample. V sheds 7 bases and J sheds 7 bases, leaving 10 bases between their ends. There are 11 amino acids in the CDR3, from cysteine to phenylalanine inclusive. The kept DNA is CDR3 alone, 33 bases in frame from the first base. CDR1 and CDR2 are read off the germline V gene as MNHNS and SASEGT.

The receptor comes from a human donor who donated a stem cell graft to a child with acute lymphoblastic leukemia. The rearrangement joined TRBV6-1 to TRBJ2-5, with the D gene not clear enough to name. Specimen: PBMCs from the stem cell graft donor, collected from the stem cell graft. In nucleotide form, the sequence is TGTGCCAGCACATCAGCAGGGACCCAGTACTTC. It translates to CASTSAGTQYF.